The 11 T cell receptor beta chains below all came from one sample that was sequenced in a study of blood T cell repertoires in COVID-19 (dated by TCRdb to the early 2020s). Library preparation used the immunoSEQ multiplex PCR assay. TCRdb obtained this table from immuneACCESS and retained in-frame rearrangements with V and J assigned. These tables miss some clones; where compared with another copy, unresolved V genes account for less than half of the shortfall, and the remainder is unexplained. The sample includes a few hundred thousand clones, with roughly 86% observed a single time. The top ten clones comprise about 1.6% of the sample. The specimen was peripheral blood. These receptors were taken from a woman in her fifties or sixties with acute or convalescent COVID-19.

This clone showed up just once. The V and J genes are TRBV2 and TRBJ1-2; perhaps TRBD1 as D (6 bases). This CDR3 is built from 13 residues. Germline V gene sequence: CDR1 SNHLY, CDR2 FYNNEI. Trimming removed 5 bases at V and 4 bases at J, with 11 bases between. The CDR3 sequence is CASSKTGGYGYTF. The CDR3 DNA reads TGTGCCAGCAGTAAGACAGGAGGCTATGGCTACACCTTC.

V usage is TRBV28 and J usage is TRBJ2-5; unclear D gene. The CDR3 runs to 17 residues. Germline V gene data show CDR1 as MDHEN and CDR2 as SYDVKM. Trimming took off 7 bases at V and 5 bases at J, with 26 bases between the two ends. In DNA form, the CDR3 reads TGTGCCAGCAATACACCGAAGACCTCCCCCGTGAGGGAGACCCAGTACTTC. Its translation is CASNTPKTSPVRETQYF.

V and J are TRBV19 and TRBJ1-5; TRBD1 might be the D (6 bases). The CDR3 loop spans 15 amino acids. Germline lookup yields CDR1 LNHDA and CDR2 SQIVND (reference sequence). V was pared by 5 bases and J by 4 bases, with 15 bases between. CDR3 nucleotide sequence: TGTGCCAGTAGTCTCCTCCAGGGGCGAAATCAGCCCCAGCATTTT. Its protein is CASSLLQGRNQPQHF. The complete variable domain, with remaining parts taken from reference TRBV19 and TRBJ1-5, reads DGGITQSPKYLFRKEGQNVTLSCEQNLNHDAMYWYRQDPGQGLRLIYYSQIVNDFQKGDIAEGYSVSREKKESFPLTVTSAQKNPTAFYLCASSLLQGRNQPQHFGDGTRLSIL.

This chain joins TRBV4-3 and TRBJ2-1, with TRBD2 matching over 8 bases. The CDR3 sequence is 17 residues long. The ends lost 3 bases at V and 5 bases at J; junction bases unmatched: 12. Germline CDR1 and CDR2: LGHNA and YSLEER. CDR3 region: CASSHGRLAGQNNEQFF. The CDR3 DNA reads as TGCGCCAGCAGCCATGGAAGGCTAGCGGGTCAAAACAATGAGCAGTTCTTC.

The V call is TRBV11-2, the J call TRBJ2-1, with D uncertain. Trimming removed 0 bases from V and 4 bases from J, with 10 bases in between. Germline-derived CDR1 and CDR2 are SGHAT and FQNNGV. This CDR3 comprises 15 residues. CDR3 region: CASSLDQQMYNEQFF. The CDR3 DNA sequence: TGTGCCAGCAGCTTAGATCAACAGATGTACAATGAGCAGTTCTTC.

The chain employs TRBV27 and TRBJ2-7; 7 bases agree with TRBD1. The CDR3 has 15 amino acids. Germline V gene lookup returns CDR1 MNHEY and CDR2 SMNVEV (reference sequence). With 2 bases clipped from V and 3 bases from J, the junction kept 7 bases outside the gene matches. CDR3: CASSLRDSNHYEQYF. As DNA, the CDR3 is TGTGCCAGCAGTTTAAGGGACAGTAACCACTACGAGCAGTACTTC.

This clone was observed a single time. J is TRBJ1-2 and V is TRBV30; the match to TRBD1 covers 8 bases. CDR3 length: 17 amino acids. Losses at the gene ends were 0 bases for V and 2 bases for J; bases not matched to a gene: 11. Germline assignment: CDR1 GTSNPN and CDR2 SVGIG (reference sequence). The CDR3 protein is CAWSVYRWQGANYGYTF. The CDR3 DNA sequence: TGTGCCTGGAGTGTATATCGGTGGCAGGGGGCAAACTATGGCTACACCTTC.

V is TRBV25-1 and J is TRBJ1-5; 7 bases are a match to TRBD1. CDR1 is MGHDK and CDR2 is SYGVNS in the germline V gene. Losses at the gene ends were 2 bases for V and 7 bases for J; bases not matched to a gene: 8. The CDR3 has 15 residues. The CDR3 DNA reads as TGTGCCAGCAGTGAAGCGGACAGGAGGTGCCAGCCCCAGCATTTT. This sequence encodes CASSEADRRCQPQHF.

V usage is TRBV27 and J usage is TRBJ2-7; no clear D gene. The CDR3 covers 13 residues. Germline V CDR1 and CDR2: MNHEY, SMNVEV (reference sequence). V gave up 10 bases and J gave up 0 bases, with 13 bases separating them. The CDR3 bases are TGTGCCACCCGGCCCAGGATCTCCTACGAGCAGTACTTC. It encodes CATRPRISYEQYF.

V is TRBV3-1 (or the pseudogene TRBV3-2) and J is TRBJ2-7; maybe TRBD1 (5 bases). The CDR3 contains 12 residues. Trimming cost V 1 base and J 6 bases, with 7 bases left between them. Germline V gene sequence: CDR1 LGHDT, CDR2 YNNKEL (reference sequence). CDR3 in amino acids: CASSQVRGEQYF. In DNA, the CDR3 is TGTGCCAGCAGCCAAGTAAGGGGCGAGCAGTACTTC.

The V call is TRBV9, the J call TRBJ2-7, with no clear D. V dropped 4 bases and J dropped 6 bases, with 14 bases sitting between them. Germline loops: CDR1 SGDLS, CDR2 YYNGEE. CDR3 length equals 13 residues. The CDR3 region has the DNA TGTGCCAGCAGCCAGGCCGGTAGGTTCGAGCAGTACTTC. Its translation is CASSQAGRFEQYF.